The 30 T cell receptor beta chains presented below share a single source sample, sequenced in a study of follicular helper T cells after annual influenza vaccination. Sample time point: 2014-2015 season, pre-vaccination. Profiling relied on immunoSEQ multiplex PCR, and the TCRdb table lists in-frame clones only, not all of them. The sample has some 13,000 clones, roughly 78% seen once. Sequences were derived from CXCR5- memory CD4+ T cells sorted from blood, sampled on the day of influenza vaccination. Receptor source: an adult who received the influenza vaccine.

This chain connects TRBV4-3 to TRBJ1-2; D is ambiguous. Trimming removed 0 bases from V and 5 bases from J, with 7 bases in between. The CDR3 sequence is 13 residues long. Germline CDR1 and CDR2: LGHNA and YSLEER. CDR3 amino acids: CASSQDTGYGYTF. In DNA form, the CDR3 reads TGCGCCAGCAGCCAAGATACGGGTTATGGCTACACCTTC.

V and J are TRBV6-5 and TRBJ1-2; D not resolved. The V gene's germline CDR1 is MNHEY and CDR2 SVGAGI. The V gene lost 8 bases and the J gene lost 3 bases, with 7 bases spanning the gap. The CDR3 spans 11 residues. This CDR3 reads CASGMDYGYTF. The CDR3 bases are TGTGCCAGCGGAATGGACTATGGCTACACCTTC.

CDR3 region: CATSGRSSPATDTQYF. DNA of the CDR3: TGTGCCACCAGCGGACGCTCCTCCCCCGCAACAGATACGCAGTATTTT. The V call is TRBV15, the J call TRBJ2-3; no clear D gene. Looked up from germline, CDR1 is LNHNV and CDR2 is YYDKDF (reference sequence). The V and J ends lost 5 bases and 3 bases respectively, with 18 bases between them. The CDR3 contains 16 residues.

This clone has only a few counts. The CDR3 DNA reads as TGTGCCAGCAGTTACGGGCCTCATGGCTACACCTTC. Translation: CASSYGPHGYTF. This rearrangement joins TRBV6-5 to TRBJ1-2; D unresolved. Per germline, CDR1 MNHEY and CDR2 SVGAGI. The length of the CDR3 is 12 residues. V gave up 2 bases and J gave up 6 bases, with 7 bases separating them.

V usage is TRBV11-3 and J usage is TRBJ2-2; tentatively, D is TRBD2 (6 bases). This CDR3 is 15 amino acids long. CDR1 and CDR2 from the germline V gene are SGHNT and YENEEA. V dropped 3 bases and J dropped 5 bases, with 13 bases sitting between them. CDR3 region: CASSFGVGGTGELFF. The CDR3, as DNA: TGTGCCAGCAGCTTTGGGGTCGGGGGAACCGGGGAGCTGTTTTTT.

This clone has only a few counts. The chain combines TRBV7-9 with TRBJ1-1; no clear D. Germline V gene sequence: CDR1 SEHNR, CDR2 FQNEAQ (reference sequence). V dropped 0 bases and J dropped 10 bases, with 12 bases sitting between them. The CDR3 extends over 13 amino acids. CDR3 bases: TGTGCCAGCAGCTTAGCGCGGAGTAGTAGAGCTTTCTTT. Residues: CASSLARSSRAFF. Drawing the rest from reference TRBV7-9 and TRBJ1-1, the complete variable domain is DTGVSQNPRHKITKRGQNVTFRCDPISEHNRLYWYRQTLGQGPEFLTYFQNEAQLEKSRLLSDRFSAERPKGSFSTLEIQRTEQGDSAMYLCASSLARSSRAFFGQGTRLTVV.

This clone was observed once. The chain combines TRBV5-1 with TRBJ2-5, with 8 bases fitting TRBD1. This CDR3 has 16 amino acids. V was pared by 2 bases and J by 5 bases, with 11 bases of the junction left unmatched. From germline, CDR1 is SGHRS and CDR2 YFSETQ. The CDR3 nucleotides are TGCGCCAGCAGCTTTTTCTCACTCAGGGGGCTGGAGACCCAGTACTTC. It yields the protein CASSFFSLRGLETQYF.

The rearrangement links TRBV18 to TRBJ2-5, with no clear D. This CDR3 has 13 residues. The germline V gene has CDR1 KGHSH and CDR2 LQKENI. The ends were cut back, 5 bases at V and 4 bases at J, with 11 bases in the middle. The CDR3 DNA reads as TGTGCCAGCTCAAGGTCTGCTCCAGAGACCCAGTACTTC. Its protein is CASSRSAPETQYF.

The chain joins TRBV6-6 to TRBJ2-6, with 7 nucleotides matching TRBD1. The V gene end was trimmed by 7 bases and the J gene end by 2 bases; junction bases not matched to a gene: 5. Germline V lookup: CDR1 MNHNY, CDR2 SVGAGI (reference sequence). This CDR3 has 15 amino acids. Here the CDR3 DNA reads TGTGCCAGCACTCCTGACAGGGCTGGGGCCAACGTCCTGACTTTC. It codes for CASTPDRAGANVLTF.

Here the CDR3 DNA reads TGCGCCAGCAGCCCGCAAACGGGACGAGAGATTAGGGGCACGCAGTATTTT. Residues: CASSPQTGREIRGTQYF. The rearrangement uses TRBV4-1 and TRBJ2-3, with D tentatively TRBD1 or TRBD2 (5 bases each). The V gene's germline CDR1 is MGHRA and CDR2 YSYEKL. Trimming left V 4 bases short and J 9 bases short, with 26 bases between. This CDR3 is built from 17 residues.

The chain employs TRBV6-5 and TRBJ1-1; D is uncertain. CDR1 and CDR2 (germline): MNHEY, SVGAGI. CDR3 length: 10 amino acids. Trimming stripped 9 bases from V and 3 bases from J, with 5 bases between. The CDR3 region is CASSYTEAFF. As DNA, the CDR3 is TGTGCCAGTAGCTACACTGAAGCTTTCTTT.

The chain employs TRBV5-1 and TRBJ2-2; D may be TRBD1 (6 bases). This CDR3 comprises 14 residues. Germline V lookup: CDR1 SGHRS, CDR2 YFSETQ. The V gene lost 4 bases and the J gene lost 3 bases, with 10 bases spanning the gap. The CDR3 DNA is TGCGCCAGCAGCCAAGGGGGATACACCGGGGAGCTGTTTTTT. This sequence encodes CASSQGGYTGELFF.

CDR3 bases: TGTGCCAGCAGTGGGGGAGGGACTGAAGCTTTCTTT. Protein product: CASSGGGTEAFF. This chain uses TRBV7-3 with TRBJ1-1; maybe TRBD1 (5 bases). CDR1 and CDR2 from the germline V gene are SGHTA and FQGTGA. V was cut by 6 bases and J by 5 bases, with 10 bases left in between. CDR3 length: 12 residues.

The chain has TRBV7-2 and TRBJ2-7; 8 bases are a match to TRBD2. The CDR3 loop spans 15 amino acids. Germline trimming cut 2 bases from V and 2 bases from J; bases unmatched to any gene: 5. Looked up from germline, CDR1 is SGHTA and CDR2 is FQGNSA. Written as DNA, the CDR3 is TGTGCCAGCAGCTTAAACGGGGGGGCCCCCTACGAGCAGTACTTC. Amino acid sequence: CASSLNGGAPYEQYF.

V and J are TRBV7-2 and TRBJ1-1; weak D call: TRBD1 (6 bases). Germline CDR1 reads SGHTA; CDR2 reads FQGNSA. This CDR3 is built from 15 residues. The V and J ends lost 1 base and 4 bases respectively, with 13 bases between them. The CDR3 loop is CASSLVGGGGTEAFF. CDR3 DNA: TGTGCCAGCAGCTTAGTCGGGGGCGGGGGCACTGAAGCTTTCTTT.

The genes are TRBV5-1 and TRBJ1-1; the match to TRBD1 covers 7 bases. Germline CDR1 and CDR2: SGHRS and YFSETQ. J lost 1 base, V lost 1 base, and 10 bases had no gene match. The CDR3 runs to 17 residues. The CDR3: CASSLRLTGTSNTEAFF. CDR3 nucleotides: TGCGCCAGCAGCTTGCGTTTGACAGGGACGTCGAACACTGAAGCTTTCTTT.

V usage is TRBV4-1 and J usage is TRBJ1-2; D is undetermined. The V gene lost 1 base and the J gene lost 2 bases, with 14 bases spanning the gap. The CDR3 length is 16 residues. Germline V gives CDR1 MGHRA, CDR2 YSYEKL. The CDR3 nucleotides are TGCGCCAGCAGCCAAGTGTCGGTCCCCTTGAACTATGGCTACACCTTC. Amino acid sequence: CASSQVSVPLNYGYTF.

V gene TRBV27 combines with J gene TRBJ1-1, with 8 bases lining up with TRBD1. Germline V gene data show CDR1 as MNHEY and CDR2 as SMNVEV (reference sequence). The CDR3 has 17 residues. The J segment lost 1 base and the V segment lost 3 bases, leaving 10 bases of the junction unmatched. CDR3 sequence: CASSFRQGAHKNTEAFF. The CDR3 DNA is TGTGCCAGCAGTTTTCGGCAGGGGGCTCACAAGAACACTGAAGCTTTCTTT.

This rearrangement joins TRBV7-2 to TRBJ1-2, with D perhaps matching TRBD1 (6 bases). Germline V CDR1 and CDR2: SGHTA, FQGNSA. Trimming took off 4 bases at V and 7 bases at J, with 13 bases between the two ends. The CDR3 runs to 13 residues. The DNA for the CDR3 is TGTGCCAGCAGCTCTTCCGGGACATCTGGCTACACCTTC. Encoded protein: CASSSSGTSGYTF.

The chain recombines TRBV5-4 with TRBJ2-7; D might be TRBD1 or TRBD2, each matching 5 bases. CDR3 length: 15 amino acids. Germline CDR1 reads SGHNT; CDR2 reads YYREEE (reference sequence). V shed 5 bases and J shed 0 bases, with 15 bases lying between them. CDR3 nucleotide sequence: TGTGCCAGCAGAACGGACACGGGAAGCTCCTACGAGCAGTACTTC. Translation: CASRTDTGSSYEQYF. Full variable domain (outside the CDR3, taken from reference TRBV5-4 and TRBJ2-7): ETGVTQSPTHLIKTRGQQVTLRCSSQSGHNTVSWYQQALGQGPQFIFQYYREEENGRGNFPPRFSGLQFPNYSSELNVNALELDDSALYLCASRTDTGSSYEQYFGPGTRLTVT.

The chain couples TRBV7-9 to TRBJ2-1, with 8 bases identical to TRBD1. In germline, CDR1 is SEHNR, CDR2 FQNEAQ (reference sequence). Losses at the gene ends were 5 bases for V and 15 bases for J; bases not matched to a gene: 9. CDR3 length equals 12 residues. CDR3 amino acids: CASSADRTGTFF. CDR3 in DNA: TGTGCCAGCAGCGCAGACAGGACAGGGACGTTCTTC.

In this sample, this clone turned up once. V is TRBV7-3 and J is TRBJ2-1; no reliable D call. CDR1 SGHTA and CDR2 FQGTGA come from the germline V gene. Trimming removed 3 bases from V and 11 bases from J, with 20 bases in between. This CDR3 region has 15 residues. The CDR3 loop reads CASSFPDPINEKQFF. The CDR3 DNA reads TGTGCCAGCAGCTTCCCGGACCCCATAAATGAGAAGCAGTTCTTC.

CDR3 DNA: TGTGCCAGCAGTCGCATAAGGACAGGGCGACAGTACTTC. It yields the protein CASSRIRTGRQYF. V and J are TRBV11-3 and TRBJ2-7; 8 nucleotides align to TRBD1. V trimming: 6 bases; J trimming: 10 bases; junction bases outside the gene matches: 11. The germline gives CDR1 SGHNT, CDR2 YENEEA. CDR3 size: 13 residues.

The genes are TRBV11-1 and TRBJ2-1; 7 bases are a match to TRBD1. The CDR3 sequence is 13 residues long. The ends lost 5 bases at V and 2 bases at J; junction bases unmatched: 0. The germline gives CDR1 SGHAT, CDR2 FQDESV (reference sequence). The CDR3 spells CASSQGAYNEQFF. DNA of the CDR3: TGTGCCAGCAGCCAGGGGGCCTACAATGAGCAGTTCTTC.

V gene TRBV4-1 combines with J gene TRBJ2-4; D remains ambiguous. The CDR3 runs 14 residues. CDR1 is MGHRA, CDR2 YSYEKL, per germline. The germline V and J ends were trimmed by 3 bases and 7 bases, with 13 bases remaining between them. DNA of the CDR3: TGCGCCAGCAGCCAGGGGTCTTCGAGCAACATTCAGTACTTC. This gives the protein CASSQGSSSNIQYF.

This chain links TRBV28 with TRBJ1-2, with D hard to call. There are 14 residues in the CDR3. V lost 8 bases to trimming and J lost 8 bases, with 21 bases between them. Germline V lookup: CDR1 MDHEN, CDR2 SYDVKM. The CDR3 sequence is CASGLSGRLDGYTF. CDR3 DNA sequence: TGTGCCAGCGGCTTGAGCGGCAGGTTGGACGGCTACACCTTC.

This chain links TRBV5-8 with TRBJ2-1; the match to TRBD2 covers 10 bases. The CDR3 covers 15 residues. Losses at the gene ends were 1 base for V and 4 bases for J; bases not matched to a gene: 2. Germline-derived CDR1 and CDR2 are SGHTS and YDEGEE. This CDR3 reads CASSLSSGGYNEQFF. The CDR3 bases are TGTGCCAGCAGCTTGTCTAGCGGGGGTTACAATGAGCAGTTCTTC.

The CDR3 nucleotides are TGCGCCAGCAGCCAATATGTCAGACTGGTCAATGAGCAGTTCTTC. Translated, it gives CASSQYVRLVNEQFF. The V and J genes are TRBV4-3 and TRBJ2-1, with D hard to call. V lost 2 bases and J 6 bases, leaving 14 bases between the germline ends. This CDR3 is 15 amino acids long. Per germline, CDR1 LGHNA and CDR2 YSLEER.

The V and J genes are TRBV4-3 and TRBJ1-2; a weak D match, TRBD1 (5 bases). Germline CDR1 and CDR2: LGHNA and YSLEER. The V end was cut by 5 bases, the J end by 4 bases, with 11 bases between. The CDR3 is 13 residues long. This CDR3 is CASSIGTGYGYTF. The CDR3 DNA follows: TGCGCCAGCAGCATCGGGACGGGCTATGGCTACACCTTC.

The chain joins TRBV4-1 to TRBJ2-7; D not certain. In germline, CDR1 is MGHRA, CDR2 YSYEKL. Trimming took off 0 bases at V and 3 bases at J, with 6 bases between the two ends. This CDR3 region has 13 residues. The CDR3 reads CASSQERLYEQYF. The CDR3 DNA follows: TGCGCCAGCAGCCAAGAACGGCTCTACGAGCAGTACTTC.